The rows below give T cell receptor beta chains drawn from one sample of a study of cytomegalovirus exposure and HLA in healthy donors. Sequencing was performed with immunoSEQ multiplex PCR; in TCRdb, only in-frame clones are kept and a portion is missing. There are some 89,000 clones in the sample; around 84% occur only once, and 7.4% lies in the top ten. Input material: PBMCs. The source of these receptors is a man in his forties or fifties in good health and CMV-seropositive. CDR3s leave out the opening cysteine and the closing phenylalanine or tryptophan. The order of the fields is CDR3 protein, V gene, J gene.

CDR3aa: ASSLDAGGTDTQY
v_gene: TRBV7-9
j_gene: TRBJ2-3

CDR3aa: ASSSPRGAGETQY
v_gene: TRBV6-5
j_gene: TRBJ2-5

CDR3aa: ASSVVGVSTDTQY
v_gene: TRBV9
j_gene: TRBJ2-3

CDR3aa: ASSQPRGGDTGELF
v_gene: TRBV23-1
j_gene: TRBJ2-2

CDR3aa: ASSQESLGTGSQPQH
v_gene: TRBV4-1
j_gene: TRBJ1-5

CDR3aa: ASSVTQAGGDTEAF
v_gene: TRBV9
j_gene: TRBJ1-1

CDR3aa: ASSFRGQETQY
v_gene: TRBV9
j_gene: TRBJ2-5

CDR3aa: ASSQEGAGSTDTQY
v_gene: TRBV4-1
j_gene: TRBJ2-3

CDR3aa: ATSRDRKEEQY
v_gene: TRBV15
j_gene: TRBJ2-7

CDR3aa: ASTLGGGRDTQY
v_gene: TRBV5-6
j_gene: TRBJ2-3

CDR3aa: ASSLSSPTEQF
v_gene: TRBV27
j_gene: TRBJ2-1

CDR3aa: ASKPGQALTPLH
v_gene: TRBV7-8
j_gene: TRBJ1-6

CDR3aa: ASSEEARTSGNNEQF
v_gene: TRBV9
j_gene: TRBJ2-1

CDR3aa: ASSLNRGNEQF
v_gene: TRBV7-8
j_gene: TRBJ2-1

CDR3aa: ASSVTGANTGELF
v_gene: TRBV5-1
j_gene: TRBJ2-2

CDR3aa: ASRNPGGSSYNSPLH
v_gene: TRBV5-1
j_gene: TRBJ1-6

CDR3aa: ASSLERGGPLH
v_gene: TRBV5-1
j_gene: TRBJ1-6

CDR3aa: ASSSSGVSYNEQF
v_gene: TRBV7-9
j_gene: TRBJ2-1

CDR3aa: ASSPTGTVNEKLF
v_gene: TRBV11-2
j_gene: TRBJ1-4

CDR3aa: ASSLRLAGSNTGELF
v_gene: TRBV27
j_gene: TRBJ2-2

CDR3aa: ASSALDREYFLGYT
v_gene: TRBV25-1
j_gene: TRBJ1-2

CDR3aa: ASSRGTSYEQY
v_gene: TRBV19
j_gene: TRBJ2-7

CDR3aa: ASSQPGVADTQY
v_gene: TRBV19
j_gene: TRBJ2-3

CDR3aa: ASSIEDRGRETQY
v_gene: TRBV19
j_gene: TRBJ2-5

CDR3aa: ASRDRENSPLH
v_gene: TRBV2
j_gene: TRBJ1-6

CDR3aa: ASSLAVGGSTNEKLF
v_gene: TRBV5-6
j_gene: TRBJ1-4

CDR3aa: ASSVGLAGDGEQF
v_gene: TRBV9
j_gene: TRBJ2-1

CDR3aa: ASSLSVRDTEAF
v_gene: TRBV5-4
j_gene: TRBJ1-1

CDR3aa: ASSQDRATYEQY
v_gene: TRBV11-2
j_gene: TRBJ2-7